This T cell receptor (beta chain) comes out of a study of blood T cell repertoires in COVID-19. About the study: Material from acute and convalescent COVID-19 was sourced from the United States, Italy and Spain. Sources were T cells, B-cell-depleted T cells, or PBMCs; the material itself was cDNA or gDNA.

The germline V and J ends were trimmed by 4 bases and 2 bases, with 6 bases remaining between them. Germline values: CDR1 SGHTA, CDR2 FQGNSA. This CDR3 is built from 13 residues. Under the authors' procedure: The authors estimated nucleated cell counts from reference gene primer amplification. Generated by immunoSEQ multiplex PCR, the TCRdb table keeps only in-frame clones and is missing some. For V, J and clone size, that table is used; D and trimming come from the DNA. The data contain over 150,000 clones, over 80% of them singletons. The sample was peripheral blood. This chain uses TRBV7-2 with TRBJ1-5; D is undetermined. The TCR originated in an older woman with acute or convalescent COVID-19. CDR3 bases: TGTGCCAGCAGCTCGCAGGGCAATCAGCCCCAGCATTTT. Translation gives CASSSQGNQPQHF.